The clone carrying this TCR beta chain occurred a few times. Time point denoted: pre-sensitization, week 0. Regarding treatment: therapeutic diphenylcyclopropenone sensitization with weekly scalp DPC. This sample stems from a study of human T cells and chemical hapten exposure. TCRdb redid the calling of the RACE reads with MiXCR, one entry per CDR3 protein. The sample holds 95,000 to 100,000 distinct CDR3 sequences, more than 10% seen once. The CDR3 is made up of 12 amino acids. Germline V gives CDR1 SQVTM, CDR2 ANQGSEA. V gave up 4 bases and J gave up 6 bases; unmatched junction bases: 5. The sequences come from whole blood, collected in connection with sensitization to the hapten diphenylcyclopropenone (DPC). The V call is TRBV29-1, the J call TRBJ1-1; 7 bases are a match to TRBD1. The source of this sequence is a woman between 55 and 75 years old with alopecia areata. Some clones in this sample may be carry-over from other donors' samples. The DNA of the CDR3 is TGCAGCGTTGGGGACAGCAGTTCTGAAGCTTTCTTT. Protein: CSVGDSSSEAFF.